The 26 T cell receptor beta chains below all came from one sample that was sequenced in a study of OX40 agonist ivuxolimab in advanced cancers. Libraries were constructed by the immunoSEQ multiplex PCR assay. TCRdb took this table from immuneACCESS and kept in-frame rearrangements with V and J called. Such tables lack part of the clones; where checked against another copy, unresolved V genes explain under half of the gap, and the rest is unexplained. The table for this sample lists 80,000 to 100,000 clones; under 95% of them were counted only once. Around 0.33% of the sample lies in the top ten. The specimen comprised CD4+ or CD8+ T cells sorted from blood, sampled in a trial of the OX40 agonist ivuxolimab. These receptors were obtained from an adult with an advanced solid tumor such as melanoma, head and neck, liver or kidney cancer.

V gene TRBV28 combines with J gene TRBJ1-4, with TRBD1 identical over 11 bases. From germline, CDR1 is MDHEN and CDR2 SYDVKM. V lost 5 bases and J lost 10; bases outside the gene matches: 12. This CDR3 has 16 residues. The DNA for the CDR3 is TGTGCCAGCAGTGCTCCAGGACAGGGGGCGAGGGGAAAACTGTTTTTT. This sequence encodes CASSAPGQGARGKLFF.

This chain's CDR3 is CASSTGSGNTIYF. The DNA for the CDR3 is TGTGCCAGCAGCACAGGGTCTGGAAACACCATATATTTT. The chain has TRBV6-5 and TRBJ1-3; D may be TRBD1 (6 bases). Germline loops: CDR1 MNHEY, CDR2 SVGAGI. The CDR3 loop spans 13 amino acids. Trimming pared 6 bases from V and 1 base from J, leaving 7 bases between.

The V and J genes are TRBV6-6 and TRBJ2-7; 8 bases agree with TRBD1. The CDR3 spans 15 residues. CDR1 is MNHNY, CDR2 SVGAGI, per germline (reference sequence). V lost 6 bases, J lost 2 bases, and 9 bases stayed unmatched. CDR3 amino acids: CASSLPGQGPYEQYF. In DNA form, the CDR3 reads TGTGCCAGCAGCCTCCCAGGACAGGGCCCCTACGAGCAGTACTTC.

This sequence joins TRBV5-6 and TRBJ2-7; a weak D match, TRBD1 (5 bases). This CDR3 region has 14 residues. The germline gives CDR1 SGHDT, CDR2 YYEEEE. Trimming shortened V by 1 base and J by 7 bases, and 15 bases separated the two germline ends. The CDR3 coding sequence is TGTGCCAGCAGCTTGTCGGACAACCTGATGGAGCAGTACTTC. Translated, it gives CASSLSDNLMEQYF. Full variable domain (rest looked up from reference TRBV5-6 and TRBJ2-7): DAGVTQSPTHLIKTRGQQVTLRCSPKSGHDTVSWYQQALGQGPQFIFQYYEEEERQRGNFPDRFSGHQFPNYSSELNVNALLLGDSALYLCASSLSDNLMEQYFGPGTRLTVT.

The V gene is TRBV28, the J gene TRBJ1-2, with a possible D match to TRBD1 (6 bases). This CDR3 has 14 amino acids. V was shortened by 6 bases and J by 3 bases, with 14 bases between the two germline ends. From germline, CDR1 is MDHEN and CDR2 SYDVKM. The CDR3 protein is CASRGDTSYYGYTF. The CDR3 nucleotides are TGTGCCAGCAGAGGGGACACGAGCTACTATGGCTACACCTTC.

CDR3 DNA sequence: TGTGCCAGCAGTGCAGGGTTGGGGGGCAGAGCTTTCTTT. Its protein is CASSAGLGGRAFF. The chain uses TRBV2 and TRBJ1-1; tentative D call: TRBD1 (6 bases). This CDR3 region has 13 residues. V gave up 4 bases and J gave up 10 bases, with 16 bases separating them. Germline CDR1 and CDR2: SNHLY and FYNNEI.

The chain has TRBV5-1 and TRBJ1-5; 8 nucleotides agree with TRBD1. The germline gives CDR1 SGHRS, CDR2 YFSETQ. V lost 0 bases and J lost 4; bases outside the gene matches: 3. The CDR3 runs to 15 residues. The chain's CDR3 is CASSLDGQGNQPQHF. The CDR3 DNA follows: TGCGCCAGCAGCTTGGACGGACAGGGAAATCAGCCCCAGCATTTT.

CDR3 coding DNA: TGTGCCAGCGTACCTAGAGGCGGGAGGTCATACAATGAGCAGTTCTTC. This gives the protein CASVPRGGRSYNEQFF. The chain is built from TRBV28 and TRBJ2-1; 8 nucleotides line up with TRBD2. The CDR3 is 16 amino acids. The germline V gene has CDR1 MDHEN and CDR2 SYDVKM. With V trimmed by 8 bases and J by 4 bases, 13 bases remained unmatched.

This clone has only a few counts. J is TRBJ1-1 and V is TRBV21-1. TRBV21-1 is a pseudogene locus. The CDR3 sequence is 13 residues long. The DNA for the CDR3 is TGTGCCAGCAGCAAAGTAGGGAACACTGAAGCTTTCTTT. Protein: CASSKVGNTEAFF.

The chain combines TRBV9 with TRBJ1-2, with D maybe TRBD1 (5 bases). Trimming left V 0 bases short and J 2 bases short, with 8 bases between. There are 14 residues in the CDR3. The V gene's germline CDR1 is SGDLS and CDR2 YYNGEE. The CDR3 loop is CASSVGRQNYGYTF. In DNA, the CDR3 is TGTGCCAGCAGCGTAGGGAGACAGAACTATGGCTACACCTTC.

V and J are TRBV1 and TRBJ1-5; the table's TRBD1 call for D was not verified on the DNA. TRBV1 is deemed a pseudogene. This CDR3 contains 18 residues. CDR3 in DNA: TGCACCAGCAGCCAAGAATGGAACAGGGGGCATCAGAGTCAGCCCCAGCATTTT. This translates into CTSSQEWNRGHQSQPQHF.

The V call is TRBV7-2, the J call TRBJ2-3; a possible D gene is TRBD2 (6 bases). This CDR3 has 17 amino acids. Looked up from germline, CDR1 is SGHTA and CDR2 is FQGNSA. Trimming took off 5 bases at V and 4 bases at J, with 22 bases between the two ends. The CDR3 loop is CASSRASGTGGSDTQYF. Here the CDR3 DNA reads TGTGCCAGCAGCCGTGCCTCCGGGACTGGGGGGTCAGATACGCAGTATTTT.

A note on this clone: The conserved phenylalanine or tryptophan is not found at the CDR3 terminus, so this likely reflects a read error. The DNA is omitted, as the CDR3 cannot be located on it reliably, and the CDR3 follows TCRdb's listing. The rearrangement uses TRBV6-6 and TRBJ1-4. The CDR3 comprises 12 residues, both ends counted. Germline-derived CDR1 and CDR2 are MNHNY and SVGAGI (reference sequence). This chain's CDR3 is CASSSRSLSGFV.

The chain uses TRBV30 and TRBJ1-1, with unresolved D. Germline-derived CDR1 and CDR2 are GTSNPN and SVGIG (reference sequence). Trimming took 3 bases from V and 4 from J, leaving 12 bases between them. This CDR3 region has 13 residues. In DNA form, the CDR3 reads TGTGCCTGGAGAGCACCAGCGACCACTGAAGCTTTCTTT. Translating it yields CAWRAPATTEAFF.

The CDR3: CASSQGFRQPQHF. CDR3 coding DNA: TGCGCCAGCAGCCAGGGGTTTAGGCAGCCCCAGCATTTT. The rearrangement uses TRBV10-2 and TRBJ1-5, with D perhaps matching TRBD1 (6 bases). CDR3 length equals 13 residues. Trimming took off 6 bases at V and 7 bases at J, with 13 bases between the two ends. The V gene's germline CDR1 is WSHSY and CDR2 SAAADI.

The V call is TRBV7-9, the J call TRBJ2-7; D possibly corresponds to TRBD1 (6 bases). CDR1 and CDR2 (germline): SEHNR, FQNEAQ (reference sequence). Trimming left V 5 bases short and J 4 bases short, with 9 bases between. The CDR3 runs 12 residues. The CDR3 spells CASSLQGYEQYF. CDR3 nucleotide sequence: TGTGCCAGCAGCCTACAGGGATACGAGCAGTACTTC.

The chain has TRBV7-2 and TRBJ1-3; D remains ambiguous. Germline CDR1 SGHTA, CDR2 FQGNSA. This CDR3 region has 12 residues. V was shortened by 6 bases and J by 3 bases, with 6 bases between the two germline ends. The CDR3 reads CASSPSGNTIYF. The CDR3 DNA sequence: TGTGCCAGCAGTCCCAGTGGAAACACCATATATTTT.

This chain joins TRBV5-1 and TRBJ2-1; 7 nucleotides match TRBD2. J was trimmed by 1 base and V by 4 bases; bases with no gene match: 5. CDR3 size: 15 residues. Per germline, CDR1 SGHRS and CDR2 YFSETQ. The CDR3 spells CASSPSGVSYNEQFF. CDR3 DNA: TGCGCCAGCAGCCCAAGCGGGGTATCCTACAATGAGCAGTTCTTC.

CDR3 residues: CASTYPGRQNTEAFF. The CDR3 nucleotides read TGTGCCAGCACCTATCCGGGCCGGCAGAACACTGAAGCTTTCTTT. The chain carries TRBV28 and TRBJ1-1; D unresolved. The V gene lost 7 bases and the J gene lost 1 base, with 16 bases spanning the gap. The germline V gene encodes CDR1 MDHEN and CDR2 SYDVKM. This CDR3 has 15 residues. The entire variable domain, with the rest obtained from reference TRBV28 and TRBJ1-1, is as follows: DVKVTQSSRYLVKRTGEKVFLECVQDMDHENMFWYRQDPGLGLRLIYFSYDVKMKEKGDIPEGYSVSREKKERFSLILESASTNQTSMYLCASTYPGRQNTEAFFGQGTRLTVV.

The CDR3 sequence is CASSSYGGWTGGEAGELFF. Here the CDR3 DNA reads TGTGCCAGCAGTTCCTATGGGGGCTGGACAGGGGGCGAGGCCGGGGAGCTGTTTTTT. V and J are TRBV27 and TRBJ2-2; 11 nucleotides line up with TRBD1. The CDR3 totals 19 residues. V lost 4 bases, J lost 6 bases, and 16 bases stayed unmatched. Germline CDR1 reads MNHEY; CDR2 reads SMNVEV (reference sequence).

This rearrangement joins TRBV11-2 to TRBJ2-5; 9 nucleotides line up with TRBD2. The J call may be wrong; the DNA end is better matched by TRBJ2-7. CDR3 length: 16 residues. Germline V gene data show CDR1 as SGHAT and CDR2 as FQNNGV. CDR3 sequence (DNA): TGTGCCAGCAGCTTAGGGGGCGGGAGGGTTTTAGGCGAGCAGTACTTC. Encoded protein: CASSLGGGRVLGEQYF.

The V gene is TRBV6-5, the J gene TRBJ2-1; possibly TRBD1 for D (5 bases). The CDR3 spans 14 residues. Germline CDR1 and CDR2: MNHEY and SVGAGI. The CDR3 sequence is CATQGRGSYNEQFF. The CDR3 nucleotides read TGTGCTACTCAGGGTCGCGGATCCTACAATGAGCAGTTCTTC.

V usage is TRBV27 and J usage is TRBJ2-5, with TRBD2 matching 9 bases. The CDR3 extends over 15 amino acids. After removal of 3 bases from V and 5 bases from J, the junction contained 7 bases not matched to a gene. Germline loops: CDR1 MNHEY, CDR2 SMNVEV (reference sequence). The CDR3 spells CASSLGGRAGETQYF. DNA of the CDR3: TGTGCCAGCAGTTTGGGCGGGAGGGCCGGTGAGACCCAGTACTTC.

In DNA form, the CDR3 reads TGTGCCAGCAGCCGCGTTTCCGGGGGGATGGACGAGCAGTACTTC. This encodes CASSRVSGGMDEQYF. The J gene is TRBJ2-7, the V gene TRBV7-2, with 7 bases that match TRBD2. The germline V gene has CDR1 SGHTA and CDR2 FQGNSA. The CDR3 is made up of 15 amino acids. The V segment lost 5 bases and the J segment 5 bases; nucleotides outside the gene matches: 12. The full variable domain, its missing parts supplied by reference TRBV7-2 and TRBJ2-7, is GAGVSQSPSNKVTEKGKDVELRCDPISGHTALYWYRQSLGQGLEFLIYFQGNSAPDKSGLPSDRFSAERTGGSVSTLTIQRTQQEDSAVYLCASSRVSGGMDEQYFGPGTRLTVT.

The V and J genes are TRBV27 and TRBJ2-1; 8 bases are shared with TRBD1. With V trimmed by 7 bases and J by 8 bases, 19 bases remained unmatched. This CDR3 comprises 17 residues. Germline V lookup: CDR1 MNHEY, CDR2 SMNVEV (reference sequence). In DNA form, the CDR3 reads TGTGCCAGCACCCGTAGTCGGACAGGGCGGAAAGGGGATGAGCAGTTCTTC. Protein sequence: CASTRSRTGRKGDEQFF.

The rearrangement links TRBV6-1 to TRBJ2-4; 7 positions match TRBD1. The ends lost 4 bases at V and 4 bases at J; junction bases unmatched: 10. Germline V CDR1 and CDR2: MNHNS, SASEGT. This CDR3 has 16 amino acids. CDR3 protein: CASSGVSGTAKNIQYF. CDR3 DNA: TGTGCCAGCAGTGGGGTTTCCGGGACAGCAAAAAACATTCAGTACTTC.